These 5 T cell receptor beta chains came from one sample sequenced in a study of T cells in Graves' hyperthyroidism and ophthalmopathy. RNA transcripts gave rise to amplified TCR beta CDR3 regions. Primed by the HTBI set, a first-round RT-PCR was run on the TCR CDR3. TCRdb reanalysed the multiplex PCR reads using MiXCR and keeps one entry per CDR3 protein. The repertoire includes 270,000 or so distinct CDR3 sequences, roughly 15% of them detected once, and roughly 30% sits in the top ten. The specimen was blood. The receptors stem from a woman aged 45-65 years with Graves' hyperthyroidism that later progressed to Graves' ophthalmopathy.

This clonotype was seen at least ten times. The chain links TRBV28 to TRBJ2-7; TRBD1 agrees at 9 bases. The CDR3 sequence is 12 residues long. CDR1 and CDR2 (germline): MDHEN, SYDVKM. Trimming cost V 5 bases and J 9 bases; bases outside gene matches: 5. CDR3 coding DNA: TGTGCCAGCAGTCGGGGGACAGGGTGGCAGTACTTC. This sequence encodes CASSRGTGWQYF.

This clonotype was counted between two and nine times. CDR3 in DNA: TGTGCCAGCAGCCAAGATCCGGTCAGCGGGGGAACAGATACGCAGTATTTT. It translates to CASSQDPVSGGTDTQYF. This sequence joins TRBV14 and TRBJ2-3; 8 nucleotides agree with TRBD2. The germline V gene encodes CDR1 SGHDN and CDR2 FVKESK. The CDR3 extends over 17 amino acids. J was trimmed by 3 bases and V by 0 bases; bases with no gene match: 8. Variable domain in full (rest from reference TRBV14 and TRBJ2-3): EAGVTQFPSHSVIEKGQTVTLRCDPISGHDNLYWYRRVMGKEIKFLLHFVKESKQDESGMPNNRFLAERTGGTYSTLKVQPAELEDSGVYFCASSQDPVSGGTDTQYFGPGTRLTVL.

In this sample, this clonotype turned up many times. CDR3 in DNA: TGTGCCATCAGTACATCTCTAGCGGGAGCGACCACCGGGGAGCTGTTTTTT. This gives the protein CAISTSLAGATTGELFF. The chain employs TRBV10-3 and TRBJ2-2; 10 nucleotides agree with TRBD2. V shed 5 bases, J shed 4 bases, and the junction held 10 bases outside the gene matches. The CDR3 length is 17 residues. The germline CDR1 and CDR2 sequences are ENHRY and SYGVKD.

This clonotype was observed at least ten times. V usage is TRBV29-1 and J usage is TRBJ1-1; the D gene is possibly TRBD1 (5 bases). The V end lost 7 bases, the J end lost 10 bases, and 19 bases lay between the germline ends. The germline V gene encodes CDR1 SQVTM and CDR2 ANQGSEA. CDR3 length: 12 amino acids. CDR3 coding DNA: TGCAGCGGGTCGGCTGGGGGTGAGCCAGCTTTCTTT. It encodes CSGSAGGEPAFF.

This clonotype was detected many times. This sequence joins TRBV6-1 and TRBJ2-7; D perhaps matches TRBD1 (5 bases). This CDR3 is 14 amino acids long. The V end was cut by 8 bases, the J end by 2 bases, with 16 bases between. Germline V gene data show CDR1 as MNHNS and CDR2 as SASEGT. The CDR3 is CASDYGAYTYEQYF. In DNA, the CDR3 is TGTGCCAGCGATTATGGGGCCTATACCTACGAGCAGTACTTC.